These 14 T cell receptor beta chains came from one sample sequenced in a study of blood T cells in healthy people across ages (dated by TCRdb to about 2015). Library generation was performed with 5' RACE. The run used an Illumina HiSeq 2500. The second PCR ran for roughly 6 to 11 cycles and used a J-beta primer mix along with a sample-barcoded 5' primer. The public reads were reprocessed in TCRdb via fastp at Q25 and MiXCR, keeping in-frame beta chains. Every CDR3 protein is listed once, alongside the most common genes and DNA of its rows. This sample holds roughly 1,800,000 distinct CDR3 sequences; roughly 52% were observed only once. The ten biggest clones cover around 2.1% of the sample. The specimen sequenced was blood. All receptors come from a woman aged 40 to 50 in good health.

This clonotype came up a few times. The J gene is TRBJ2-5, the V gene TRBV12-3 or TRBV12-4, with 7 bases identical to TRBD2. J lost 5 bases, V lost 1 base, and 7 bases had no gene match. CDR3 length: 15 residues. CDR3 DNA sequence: TGTGCCAGCAGTTTAGTTGCAGGGAGGGTGGAGACCCAGTACTTC. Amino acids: CASSLVAGRVETQYF.

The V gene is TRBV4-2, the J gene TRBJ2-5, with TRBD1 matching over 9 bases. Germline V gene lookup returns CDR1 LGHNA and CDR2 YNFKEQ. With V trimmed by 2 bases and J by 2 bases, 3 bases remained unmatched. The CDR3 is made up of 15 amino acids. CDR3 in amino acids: CASSQSGQGQETQYF. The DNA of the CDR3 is TGTGCCAGCAGCCAATCGGGACAGGGTCAAGAGACCCAGTACTTC.

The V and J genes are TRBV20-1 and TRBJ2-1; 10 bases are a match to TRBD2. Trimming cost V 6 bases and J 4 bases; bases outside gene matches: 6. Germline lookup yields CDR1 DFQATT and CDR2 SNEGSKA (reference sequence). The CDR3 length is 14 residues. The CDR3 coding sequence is TGCAGTGCGCAGCGGGGGGGCTCGTACAATGAGCAGTTCTTC. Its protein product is CSAQRGGSYNEQFF.

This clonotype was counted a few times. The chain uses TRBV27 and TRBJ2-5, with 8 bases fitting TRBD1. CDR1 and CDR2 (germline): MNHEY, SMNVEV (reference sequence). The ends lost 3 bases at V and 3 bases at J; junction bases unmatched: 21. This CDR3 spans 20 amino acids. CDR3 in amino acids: CASSFSKERSGGTGEETQYF. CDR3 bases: TGTGCCAGCAGTTTCTCTAAGGAGAGGTCAGGCGGGACAGGAGAAGAGACCCAGTACTTC.

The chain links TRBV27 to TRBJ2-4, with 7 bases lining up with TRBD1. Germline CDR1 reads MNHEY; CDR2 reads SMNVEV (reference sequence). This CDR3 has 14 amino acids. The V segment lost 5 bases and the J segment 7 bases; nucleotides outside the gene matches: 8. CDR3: CASSIGGAWNIQYF. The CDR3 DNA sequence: TGTGCCAGCAGTATAGGGGGCGCCTGGAACATTCAGTACTTC.

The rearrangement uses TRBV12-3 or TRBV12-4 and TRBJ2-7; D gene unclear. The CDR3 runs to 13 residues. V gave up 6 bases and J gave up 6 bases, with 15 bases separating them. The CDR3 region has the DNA TGTGCCAGCAGGCCGAGAACCGAAGCCGAGCAGTACTTC. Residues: CASRPRTEAEQYF.

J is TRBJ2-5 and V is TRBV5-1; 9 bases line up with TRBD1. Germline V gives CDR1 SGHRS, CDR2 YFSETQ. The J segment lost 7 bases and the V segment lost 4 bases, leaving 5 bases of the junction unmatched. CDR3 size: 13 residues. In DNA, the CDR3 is TGCGCCAGCAGCCTCGGACAGGGGATGACCCAGTACTTC. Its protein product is CASSLGQGMTQYF.

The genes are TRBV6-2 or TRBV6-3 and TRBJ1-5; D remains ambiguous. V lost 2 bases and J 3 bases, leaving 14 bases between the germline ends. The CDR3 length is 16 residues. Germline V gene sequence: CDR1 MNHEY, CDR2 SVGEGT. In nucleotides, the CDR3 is TGTGCCAGCAGTTACGGCCGAGGGCGGAACAATCAGCCCCAGCATTTT. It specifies CASSYGRGRNNQPQHF.

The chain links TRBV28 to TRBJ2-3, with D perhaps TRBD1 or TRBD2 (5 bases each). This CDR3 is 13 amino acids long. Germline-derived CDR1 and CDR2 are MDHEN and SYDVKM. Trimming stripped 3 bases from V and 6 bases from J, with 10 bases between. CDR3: CASSFPGRDTQYF. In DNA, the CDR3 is TGTGCCAGCAGTTTCCCGGGGCGGGATACGCAGTATTTT. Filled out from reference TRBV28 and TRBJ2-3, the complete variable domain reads DVKVTQSSRYLVKRTGEKVFLECVQDMDHENMFWYRQDPGLGLRLIYFSYDVKMKEKGDIPEGYSVSREKKERFSLILESASTNQTSMYLCASSFPGRDTQYFGPGTRLTVL.

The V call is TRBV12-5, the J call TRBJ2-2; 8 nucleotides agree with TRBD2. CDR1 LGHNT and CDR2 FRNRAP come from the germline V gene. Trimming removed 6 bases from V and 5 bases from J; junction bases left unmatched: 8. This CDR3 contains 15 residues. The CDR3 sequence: CASGPGGPRTGELFF. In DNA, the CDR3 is TGTGCTAGTGGACCGGGGGGGCCACGGACCGGGGAGCTGTTTTTT.

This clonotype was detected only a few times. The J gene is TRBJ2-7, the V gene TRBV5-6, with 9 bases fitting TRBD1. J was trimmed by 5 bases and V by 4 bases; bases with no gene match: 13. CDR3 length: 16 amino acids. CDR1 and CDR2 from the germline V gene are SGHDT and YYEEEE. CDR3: CASSPYRGLSGNEQYF. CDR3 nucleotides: TGTGCCAGCAGCCCGTACAGGGGGCTTTCAGGGAACGAGCAGTACTTC.

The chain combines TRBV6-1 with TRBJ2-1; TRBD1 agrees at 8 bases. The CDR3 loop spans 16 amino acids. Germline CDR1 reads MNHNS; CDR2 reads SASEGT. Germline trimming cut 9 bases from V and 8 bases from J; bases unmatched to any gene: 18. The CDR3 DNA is TGTGCCAGTAAAAGACAGGGGCAGGGTTTATTCGATGAGCAGTTCTTC. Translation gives CASKRQGQGLFDEQFF.

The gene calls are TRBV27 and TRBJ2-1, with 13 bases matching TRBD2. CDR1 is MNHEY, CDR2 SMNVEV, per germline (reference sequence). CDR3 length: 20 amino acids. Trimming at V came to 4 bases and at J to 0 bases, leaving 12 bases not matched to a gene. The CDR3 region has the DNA TGTGCCAGCAGTTCCCGACTAGCGGGGGGCCTCATCAGCTCCTACAATGAGCAGTTCTTC. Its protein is CASSSRLAGGLISSYNEQFF.

The DNA for the CDR3 is TGCAGTGCTAGGATCGAGGTGGAGGAGACCCAGTACTTC. Encoded protein: CSARIEVEETQYF. The V gene is TRBV20-1, the J gene TRBJ2-5; D not resolved. The CDR3 totals 13 residues. Germline values: CDR1 DFQATT, CDR2 SNEGSKA (reference sequence). The germline V and J ends were trimmed by 3 bases and 5 bases, with 13 bases remaining between them.